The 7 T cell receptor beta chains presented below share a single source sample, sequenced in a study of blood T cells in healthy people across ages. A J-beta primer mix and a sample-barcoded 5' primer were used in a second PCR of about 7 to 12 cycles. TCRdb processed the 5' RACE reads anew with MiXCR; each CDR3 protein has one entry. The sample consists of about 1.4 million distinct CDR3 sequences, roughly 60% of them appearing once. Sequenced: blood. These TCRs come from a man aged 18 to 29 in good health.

CDR3 protein: CSAAPRSSYNEQFF. CDR3 DNA sequence: TGCAGTGCAGCGCCTAGGAGCTCCTACAATGAGCAGTTCTTC. This chain joins TRBV20-1 and TRBJ2-1; the D is unclear. Germline values: CDR1 DFQATT, CDR2 SNEGSKA (reference sequence). Deletions cut 6 bases from V and 0 bases from J, with 12 bases between. This CDR3 has 14 amino acids.

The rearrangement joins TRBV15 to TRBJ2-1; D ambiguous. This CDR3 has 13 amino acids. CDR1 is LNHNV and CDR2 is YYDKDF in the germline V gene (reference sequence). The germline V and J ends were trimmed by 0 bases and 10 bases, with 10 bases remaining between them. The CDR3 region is CATSREITKEQFF. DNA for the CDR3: TGTGCCACCAGCAGAGAGATCACTAAGGAGCAGTTCTTC.

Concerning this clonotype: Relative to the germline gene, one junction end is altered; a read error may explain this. The CDR3 region has the DNA TGCGCCAGTAGCCCTTCCGAATTGGCGGTTAATGAGCAGTTCTTC. Protein product: CASSPSELAVNEQFF. The chain carries TRBV4-1 and TRBJ2-1; D ambiguous. The CDR3 is made up of 15 amino acids. Germline lookup yields CDR1 MGHRA and CDR2 YSYEKL.

The CDR3 nucleotides read TGTGCCAGCAGCAAAGGACCCACAGGGGGAGACTATGGCTACACCTTC. Encoded protein: CASSKGPTGGDYGYTF. The V gene is TRBV21-1, the J gene TRBJ1-2; the table's D call TRBD1 went unverified against the DNA. TRBV21-1 is noted as a pseudogene. The CDR3 loop spans 16 amino acids.

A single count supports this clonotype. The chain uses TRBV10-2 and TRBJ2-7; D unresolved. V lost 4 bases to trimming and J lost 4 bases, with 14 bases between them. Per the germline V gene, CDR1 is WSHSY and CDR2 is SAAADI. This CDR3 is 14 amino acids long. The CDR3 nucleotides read TGCGCCAGCAGTGCCTCAACGTTTGGTTACGAGCAGTACTTC. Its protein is CASSASTFGYEQYF.

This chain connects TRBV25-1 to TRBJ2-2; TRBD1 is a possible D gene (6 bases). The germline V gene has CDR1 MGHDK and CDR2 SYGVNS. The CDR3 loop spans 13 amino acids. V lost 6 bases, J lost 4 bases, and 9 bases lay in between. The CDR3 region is CASRTGLTGELFF. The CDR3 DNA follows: TGTGCCAGCAGGACAGGCCTCACCGGGGAGCTGTTTTTT.

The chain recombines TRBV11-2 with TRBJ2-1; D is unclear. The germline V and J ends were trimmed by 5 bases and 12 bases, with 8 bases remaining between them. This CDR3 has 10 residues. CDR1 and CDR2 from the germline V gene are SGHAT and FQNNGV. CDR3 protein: CASSPPRQFF. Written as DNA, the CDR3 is TGTGCCAGCAGCCCCCCCCGGCAGTTCTTC.